Listed here is a single T cell receptor (beta chain). The antigen remains unidentified. TCRbeta library construction was performed incorporating unique molecular identifiers. Via MiXCR, TCRdb re-called the PCR reads, giving one row per CDR3 protein. The sample includes 90,000 to 100,000 distinct CDR3 sequences, more than 20% of them seen just once. V was shortened by 7 bases and J by 5 bases, with 14 bases between the two germline ends. Germline loops: CDR1 LGHDT, CDR2 YNNKEL (reference sequence). The CDR3 has 13 residues. The record originates from a study of T-cell reconstitution after alpha-beta-depleted transplantation in children. Overall study findings and caveats: Newly produced T cells mostly accounted for T-cell counts and diversity one year post-transplant. Alpha-beta T cells present about two months after transplant were reported to originate from several hundred expanded graft clones. In some patients, recipient T cells and intrathymic progenitors surviving conditioning explained high day-60 diversity.

The chain combines TRBV3-1 with TRBJ1-2, with D perhaps matching TRBD1 (5 bases). The receptor comes from a boy aged 2-9 years with acute lymphoblastic leukemia, due to receive a stem cell transplant. This material consisted of PBMCs, taken before TCRalphabeta/CD19-depleted stem cell transplant. The CDR3 here is CASNPGPGYGYTF. In nucleotides, the CDR3 is TGTGCCAGCAACCCAGGGCCAGGATATGGCTACACCTTC.